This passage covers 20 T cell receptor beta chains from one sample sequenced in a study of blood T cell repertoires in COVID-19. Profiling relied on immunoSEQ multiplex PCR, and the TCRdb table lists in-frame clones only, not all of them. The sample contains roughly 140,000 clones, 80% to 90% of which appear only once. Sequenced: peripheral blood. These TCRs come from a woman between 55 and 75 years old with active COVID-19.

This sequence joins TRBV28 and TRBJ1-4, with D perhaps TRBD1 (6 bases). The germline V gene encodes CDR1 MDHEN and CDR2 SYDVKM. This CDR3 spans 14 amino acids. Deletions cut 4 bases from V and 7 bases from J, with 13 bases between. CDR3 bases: TGTGCCAGCAGTTGGGCAGGGGTCAGTGAAAAACTGTTTTTT. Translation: CASSWAGVSEKLFF.

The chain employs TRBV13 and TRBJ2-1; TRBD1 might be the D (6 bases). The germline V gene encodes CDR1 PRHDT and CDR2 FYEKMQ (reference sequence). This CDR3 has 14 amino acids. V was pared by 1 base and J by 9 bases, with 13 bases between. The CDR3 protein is CASSLALGAGEQFF. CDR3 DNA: TGTGCCAGCAGCTTAGCTTTGGGGGCGGGTGAGCAGTTCTTC.

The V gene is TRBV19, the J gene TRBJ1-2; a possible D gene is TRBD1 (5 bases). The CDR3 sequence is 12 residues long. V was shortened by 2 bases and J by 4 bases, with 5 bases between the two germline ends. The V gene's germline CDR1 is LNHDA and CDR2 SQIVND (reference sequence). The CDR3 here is CASSIQGYGYTF. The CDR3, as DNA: TGTGCCAGTAGTATACAGGGCTATGGCTACACCTTC.

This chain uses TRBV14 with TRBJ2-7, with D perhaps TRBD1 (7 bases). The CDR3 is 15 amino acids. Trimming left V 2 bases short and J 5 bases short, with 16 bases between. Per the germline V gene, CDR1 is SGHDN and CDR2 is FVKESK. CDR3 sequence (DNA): TGTGCCAGCAGCCAACTTTCAGGGGGGAACAACGAGCAGTACTTC. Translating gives CASSQLSGGNNEQYF.

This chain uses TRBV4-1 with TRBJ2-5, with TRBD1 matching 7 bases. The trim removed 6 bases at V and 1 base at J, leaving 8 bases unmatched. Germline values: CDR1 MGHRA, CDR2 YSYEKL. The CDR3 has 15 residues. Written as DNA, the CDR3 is TGCGCCAGCAGGCGCGACAGGGTTGGCCAAGAGACCCAGTACTTC. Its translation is CASRRDRVGQETQYF.

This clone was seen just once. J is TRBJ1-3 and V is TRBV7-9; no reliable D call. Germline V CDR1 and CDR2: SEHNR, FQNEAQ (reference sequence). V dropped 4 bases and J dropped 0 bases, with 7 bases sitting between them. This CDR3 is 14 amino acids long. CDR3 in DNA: TGTGCCAGCAGCTCAGCGAGCTCTGGAAACACCATATATTTT. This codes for CASSSASSGNTIYF. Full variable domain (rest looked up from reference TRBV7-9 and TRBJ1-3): DTGVSQNPRHKITKRGQNVTFRCDPISEHNRLYWYRQTLGQGPEFLTYFQNEAQLEKSRLLSDRFSAERPKGSFSTLEIQRTEQGDSAMYLCASSSASSGNTIYFGEGSWLTVV.

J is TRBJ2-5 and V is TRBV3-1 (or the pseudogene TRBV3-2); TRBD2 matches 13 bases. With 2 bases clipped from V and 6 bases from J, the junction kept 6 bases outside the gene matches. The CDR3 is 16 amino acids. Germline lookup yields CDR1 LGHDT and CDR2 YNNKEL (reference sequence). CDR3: CASSQLGTSGTKTQYF. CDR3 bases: TGTGCCAGCAGCCAACTAGGGACTAGCGGGACGAAGACCCAGTACTTC.

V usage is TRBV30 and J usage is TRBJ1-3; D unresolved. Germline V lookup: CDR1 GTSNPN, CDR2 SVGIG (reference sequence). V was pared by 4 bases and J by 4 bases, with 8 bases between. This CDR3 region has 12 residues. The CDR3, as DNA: TGTGCCTGGATCCGAGGAGGAAACACCATATATTTT. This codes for CAWIRGGNTIYF.

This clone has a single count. Here the CDR3 reads CASTPRGSGRPDTQYF. The CDR3 bases are TGTGCCAGCACCCCCCGGGGTAGCGGGAGGCCAGATACGCAGTATTTT. The V gene is TRBV27, the J gene TRBJ2-3, with 10 bases fitting TRBD2. The CDR3 consists of 16 residues. V was pared by 7 bases and J by 4 bases, with 11 bases of the junction left unmatched. Germline V gives CDR1 MNHEY, CDR2 SMNVEV (reference sequence).

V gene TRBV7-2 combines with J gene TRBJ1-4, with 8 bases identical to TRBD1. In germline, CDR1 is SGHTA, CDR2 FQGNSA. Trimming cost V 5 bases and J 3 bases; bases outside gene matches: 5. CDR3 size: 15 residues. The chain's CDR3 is CASSPGGRANEKLFF. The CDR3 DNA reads TGTGCCAGCAGCCCAGGGGGCAGGGCTAATGAAAAACTGTTTTTT.

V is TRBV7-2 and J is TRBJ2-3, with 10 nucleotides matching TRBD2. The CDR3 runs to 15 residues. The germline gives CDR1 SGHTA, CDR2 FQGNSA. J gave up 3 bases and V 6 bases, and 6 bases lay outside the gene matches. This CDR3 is CASRASGGRTDTQYF. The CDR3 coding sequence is TGTGCCAGCAGGGCTAGCGGGGGAAGAACAGATACGCAGTATTTT.

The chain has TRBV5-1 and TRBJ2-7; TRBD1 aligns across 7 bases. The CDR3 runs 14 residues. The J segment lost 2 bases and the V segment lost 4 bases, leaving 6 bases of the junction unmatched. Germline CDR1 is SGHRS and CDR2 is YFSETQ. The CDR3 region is CASSTTGQAYEQYF. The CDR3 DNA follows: TGCGCCAGCAGCACGACAGGGCAGGCCTACGAGCAGTACTTC.

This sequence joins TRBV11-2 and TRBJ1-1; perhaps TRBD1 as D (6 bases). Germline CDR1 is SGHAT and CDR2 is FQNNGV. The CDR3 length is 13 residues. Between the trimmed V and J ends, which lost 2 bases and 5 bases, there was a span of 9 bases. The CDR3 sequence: CASSLTRGTEAFF. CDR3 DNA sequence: TGTGCCAGCAGCTTAACGAGGGGGACTGAAGCTTTCTTT.

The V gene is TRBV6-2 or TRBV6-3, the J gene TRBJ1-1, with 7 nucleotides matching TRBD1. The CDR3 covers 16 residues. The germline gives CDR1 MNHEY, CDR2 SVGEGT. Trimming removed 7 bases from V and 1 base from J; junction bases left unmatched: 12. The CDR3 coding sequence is TGTGCCAGCAATAACTCTCCGGGACAGACGAACACTGAAGCTTTCTTT. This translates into CASNNSPGQTNTEAFF.

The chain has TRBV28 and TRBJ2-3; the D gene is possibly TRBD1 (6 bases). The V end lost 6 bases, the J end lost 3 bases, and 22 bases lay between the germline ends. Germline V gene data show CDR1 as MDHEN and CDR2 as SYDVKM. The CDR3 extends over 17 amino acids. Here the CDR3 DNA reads TGTGCCAGCAGCCCATTGGGGGACCCAAGGGGGACAGATACGCAGTATTTT. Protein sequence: CASSPLGDPRGTDTQYF.

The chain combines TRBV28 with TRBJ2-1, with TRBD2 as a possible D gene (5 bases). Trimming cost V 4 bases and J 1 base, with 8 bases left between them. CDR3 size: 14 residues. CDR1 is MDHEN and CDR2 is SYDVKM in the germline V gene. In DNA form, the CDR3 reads TGTGCCAGCAGTTCTGGCGGGTCCTACAATGAGCAGTTCTTC. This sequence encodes CASSSGGSYNEQFF.

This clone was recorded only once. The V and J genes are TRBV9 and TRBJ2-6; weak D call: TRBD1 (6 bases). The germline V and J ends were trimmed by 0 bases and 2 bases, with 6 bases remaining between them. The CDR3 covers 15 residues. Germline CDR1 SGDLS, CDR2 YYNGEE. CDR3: CASSVEGAGANVLTF. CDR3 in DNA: TGTGCCAGCAGCGTAGAGGGGGCTGGGGCCAACGTCCTGACTTTC.

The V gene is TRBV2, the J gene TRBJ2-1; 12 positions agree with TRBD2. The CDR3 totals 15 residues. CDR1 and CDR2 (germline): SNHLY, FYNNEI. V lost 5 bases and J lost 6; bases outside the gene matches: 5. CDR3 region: CASSLLAGGFNEQFF. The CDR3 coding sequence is TGTGCCAGCAGTCTACTAGCGGGAGGCTTCAATGAGCAGTTCTTC.

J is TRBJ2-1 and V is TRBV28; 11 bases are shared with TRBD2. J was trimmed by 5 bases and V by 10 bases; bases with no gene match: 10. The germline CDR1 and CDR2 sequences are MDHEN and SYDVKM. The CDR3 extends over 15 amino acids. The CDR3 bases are TGTGCCAACTCTGGCCTAGCGGGAGGAGACAATGAGCAGTTCTTC. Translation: CANSGLAGGDNEQFF.

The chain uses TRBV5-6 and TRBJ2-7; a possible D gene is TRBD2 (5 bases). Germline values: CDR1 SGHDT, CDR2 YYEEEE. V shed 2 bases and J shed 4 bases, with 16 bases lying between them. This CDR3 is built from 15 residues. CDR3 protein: CASSFEGKTNYEQYF. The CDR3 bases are TGTGCCAGCAGCTTTGAGGGTAAAACGAATTACGAGCAGTACTTC.